The T cell receptor beta chain under discussion was sequenced for a study of T cell changes during pregnancy in multiple sclerosis. Deletions cut 3 bases from V and 5 bases from J, with 17 bases between. The CDR3 is 16 amino acids. Looked up from germline, CDR1 is LNHDA and CDR2 is SQIVND (reference sequence). Profiling relied on immunoSEQ multiplex PCR, and the TCRdb table lists in-frame clones only, not all of them. The sample has tens of thousands of clones; about 93% are singletons. J is TRBJ2-1 and V is TRBV19, with TRBD1 as a possible D gene (6 bases). The sample consisted of CD4+ T cells from peripheral blood mononuclear cells, taken in the second trimester of pregnancy. This clonotype originated in a female donor in good health, enrolled as a control in a pregnancy study. CDR3 residues: CASSMRRTARNNEQFF. CDR3 nucleotide sequence: TGTGCCAGTAGTATGCGGCGGACAGCGAGAAACAATGAGCAGTTCTTC. The variable domain in full, with the rest retrieved from reference TRBV19 and TRBJ2-1, is DGGITQSPKYLFRKEGQNVTLSCEQNLNHDAMYWYRQDPGQGLRLIYYSQIVNDFQKGDIAEGYSVSREKKESFPLTVTSAQKNPTAFYLCASSMRRTARNNEQFFGPGTRLTVL.